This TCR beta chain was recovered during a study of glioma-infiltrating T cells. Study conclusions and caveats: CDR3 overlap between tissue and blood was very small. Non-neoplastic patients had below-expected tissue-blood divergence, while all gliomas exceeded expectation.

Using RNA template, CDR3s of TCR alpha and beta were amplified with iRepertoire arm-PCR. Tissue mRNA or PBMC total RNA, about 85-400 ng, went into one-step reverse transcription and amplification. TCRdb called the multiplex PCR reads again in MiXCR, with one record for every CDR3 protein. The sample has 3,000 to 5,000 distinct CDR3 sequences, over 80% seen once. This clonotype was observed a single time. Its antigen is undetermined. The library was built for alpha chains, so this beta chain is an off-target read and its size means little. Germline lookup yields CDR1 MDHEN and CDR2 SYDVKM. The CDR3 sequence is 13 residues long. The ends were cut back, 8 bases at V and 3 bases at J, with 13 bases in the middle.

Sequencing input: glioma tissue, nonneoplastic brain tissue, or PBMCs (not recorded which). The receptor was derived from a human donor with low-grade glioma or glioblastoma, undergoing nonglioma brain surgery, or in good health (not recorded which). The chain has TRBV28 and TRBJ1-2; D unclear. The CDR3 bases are TGTGCCAGCTTAAGGATTGCGGACTATGGCTACACCTTC. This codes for CASLRIADYGYTF.